Presented here are 10 T cell receptor beta chains from one specimen sequenced in a study of T-cell reconstitution after alpha-beta-depleted transplantation in children. The authors prepared the TCRbeta library with unique molecular identifiers. From the PCR reads, TCRdb called clonotypes with MiXCR, one entry per CDR3 protein. The top ten hold 11% to 15% of the sample, which has 90,000 to 95,000 distinct CDR3 sequences, 10% to 15% seen once. The source was PBMCs from the stem cell graft donor, collected from the stem cell graft. These receptors were taken from a human donor who donated a stem cell graft to a child with inherited bone marrow failure.

This clonotype was counted at least ten times. Here the CDR3 DNA reads TGTGCCAGCAGCACAAGACAGGTTAACACTGAAGCTTTCTTT. This gives the protein CASSTRQVNTEAFF. V and J are TRBV7-2 and TRBJ1-1; D is possibly TRBD1 (6 bases). CDR1 and CDR2 (germline): SGHTA, FQGNSA. The CDR3 extends over 14 amino acids. V lost 5 bases to trimming and J lost 2 bases, with 12 bases between them. Combining the CDR3 with reference TRBV7-2 and TRBJ1-1 gives the whole variable domain GAGVSQSPSNKVTEKGKDVELRCDPISGHTALYWYRQSLGQGLEFLIYFQGNSAPDKSGLPSDRFSAERTGGSVSTLTIQRTQQEDSAVYLCASSTRQVNTEAFFGQGTRLTVV.

The chain combines TRBV5-1 with TRBJ2-3; 8 bases fit TRBD2. CDR3 length: 16 amino acids. Trimming at V came to 0 bases and at J to 4 bases, leaving 7 bases not matched to a gene. Germline CDR1 is SGHRS and CDR2 is YFSETQ. The CDR3 loop is CASSLDAGGVPDTQYF. CDR3 in DNA: TGCGCCAGCAGCTTGGACGCGGGGGGTGTCCCAGATACGCAGTATTTT. The entire variable domain, with the rest obtained from reference TRBV5-1 and TRBJ2-3, is as follows: KAGVTQTPRYLIKTRGQQVTLSCSPISGHRSVSWYQQTPGQGLQFLFEYFSETQRNKGNFPGRFSGRQFSNSRSEMNVSTLELGDSALYLCASSLDAGGVPDTQYFGPGTRLTVL.

This clonotype was picked up many times. V usage is TRBV9 and J usage is TRBJ2-5; TRBD2 is a possible D gene (7 bases). Deletions cut 0 bases from V and 2 bases from J, with 20 bases between. The CDR3 runs 18 residues. The germline gives CDR1 SGDLS, CDR2 YYNGEE. This CDR3 is CASSVATREGGLQETQYF. In DNA form, the CDR3 reads TGTGCCAGCAGCGTAGCCACCAGGGAGGGGGGTTTACAAGAGACCCAGTACTTC.

The chain is built from TRBV6-1 and TRBJ2-4; TRBD1 agrees at 7 bases. Trimming cost V 2 bases and J 6 bases; bases outside gene matches: 10. CDR3 length: 16 amino acids. Germline lookup yields CDR1 MNHNS and CDR2 SASEGT. CDR3 region: CASSERSGTVLNIQYF. The CDR3 nucleotides are TGTGCCAGCAGTGAACGCTCCGGGACAGTGCTAAACATTCAGTACTTC.

This clonotype appeared many times. The chain is built from TRBV15 and TRBJ2-3; D unclear. This CDR3 is 15 amino acids long. V was shortened by 5 bases and J by 0 bases, with 12 bases between the two germline ends. Germline V lookup: CDR1 LNHNV, CDR2 YYDKDF (reference sequence). The CDR3 nucleotides read TGTGCCACCAGCCGAAGGACGGCTAGCACAGATACGCAGTATTTT. Translated, it gives CATSRRTASTDTQYF.

This clonotype was observed at least ten times. The V gene is TRBV7-2, the J gene TRBJ2-2; 10 bases are shared with TRBD2. Unmatched junction bases numbered 8, after V lost 6 bases and J lost 7 bases. Per the germline V gene, CDR1 is SGHTA and CDR2 is FQGNSA. This CDR3 has 15 amino acids. The CDR3 DNA reads as TGTGCCAGCAGTCGTAGCGGGGGGCCGGGCGGGGAGCTGTTTTTT. Amino acid sequence: CASSRSGGPGGELFF. Full variable domain (remainder filled in from reference TRBV7-2 and TRBJ2-2): GAGVSQSPSNKVTEKGKDVELRCDPISGHTALYWYRQSLGQGLEFLIYFQGNSAPDKSGLPSDRFSAERTGGSVSTLTIQRTQQEDSAVYLCASSRSGGPGGELFFGEGSRLTVL.

This clonotype has ten or more counts. This chain connects TRBV7-9 to TRBJ2-7; 11 positions agree with TRBD1. Germline V gene data show CDR1 as SEHNR and CDR2 as FQNEAQ (reference sequence). The length of the CDR3 is 15 residues. J gave up 4 bases and V 3 bases, and 5 bases lay outside the gene matches. CDR3 protein: CASSFPGQGVYEQYF. As DNA, the CDR3 is TGTGCCAGCAGCTTCCCGGGACAGGGGGTTTACGAGCAGTACTTC.

This clonotype turned up a few times. The J gene is TRBJ1-1, the V gene TRBV7-9; D gene ambiguous. The CDR3 is 15 amino acids. The ends were cut back, 5 bases at V and 0 bases at J, with 13 bases in the middle. Germline CDR1 and CDR2: SEHNR and FQNEAQ (reference sequence). CDR3 sequence: CASSQLGLMNTEAFF. The CDR3 bases are TGTGCCAGCAGCCAGCTAGGATTGATGAACACTGAAGCTTTCTTT.

The table lists this clonotype with many counts. This chain joins TRBV5-1 and TRBJ1-2; 11 bases are shared with TRBD1. The CDR3 totals 15 residues. V lost 4 bases to trimming and J lost 1 base; unmatched junction nucleotides: 3. From germline, CDR1 is SGHRS and CDR2 YFSETQ. The CDR3 protein is CASSPGTGGNYGYTF. CDR3 nucleotides: TGCGCCAGCAGCCCCGGGACAGGGGGTAACTATGGCTACACCTTC.

This clonotype was counted at least ten times. This chain joins TRBV20-1 and TRBJ2-5; TRBD2 agrees at 10 bases. This CDR3 spans 15 amino acids. Germline CDR1 reads DFQATT; CDR2 reads SNEGSKA (reference sequence). The CDR3: CSPGSAGGDQETQYF. The CDR3 bases are TGCAGCCCCGGGTCAGCGGGGGGGGATCAAGAGACCCAGTACTTC.